Each of the 10 T cell receptor beta chains below was sequenced from the same sample in a study of T cell repertoires in cytomegalovirus infection. A single record per CDR3 protein comes from TCRdb applying MiXCR to the reads. The sample has hundreds of thousands of distinct CDR3 sequences, approximately 33% seen once. No antigen is known for these receptors. Source: cultured PBMCs, taken from culture after CMV antigen stimulation. All receptors come from a human donor in good health (CMV status not recorded). Some clones in this sample may be carry-over from other donors' samples.

The rearrangement joins TRBV9 to TRBJ2-5; D possibly corresponds to TRBD2 (5 bases). Per germline, CDR1 SGDLS and CDR2 YYNGEE. The CDR3 is made up of 16 amino acids. Trimming left V 4 bases short and J 5 bases short, with 21 bases between. CDR3: CASSPSHVGMGETQYF. In nucleotides, the CDR3 is TGTGCCAGCAGCCCAAGCCATGTCGGGATGGGGGAGACCCAGTACTTC. Filled out from reference TRBV9 and TRBJ2-5, the complete variable domain reads DSGVTQTPKHLITATGQRVTLRCSPRSGDLSVYWYQQSLDQGLQFLIQYYNGEERAKGNILERFSAQQFPDLHSELNLSSLELGDSALYFCASSPSHVGMGETQYFGPGTRLLVL.

This clonotype showed up many times. This sequence joins TRBV7-2 and TRBJ1-5, with D possibly TRBD1 on 6 matching bases. The germline V gene has CDR1 SGHTA and CDR2 FQGNSA. Trimming took 2 bases from V and 2 from J, leaving 10 bases between them. CDR3 length equals 15 residues. CDR3 sequence: CASSLSGAGNQPQHF. The CDR3 nucleotides are TGTGCCAGCAGCTTATCGGGGGCGGGCAATCAGCCCCAGCATTTT.

This clonotype turned up a few times. The V call is TRBV28, the J call TRBJ2-1, with 13 bases aligning to TRBD2. The CDR3 loop spans 21 amino acids. The V gene's germline CDR1 is MDHEN and CDR2 SYDVKM. The V gene end was trimmed by 4 bases and the J gene end by 4 bases; junction bases not matched to a gene: 19. The CDR3 DNA follows: TGTGCCAGCAGTTCCCCCACGGGGTGGGGACTAGCGGGGACGAAATACAATGAGCAGTTCTTC. It encodes CASSSPTGWGLAGTKYNEQFF.

The chain links TRBV5-1 to TRBJ2-1, with unresolved D. Trimming stripped 4 bases from V and 6 bases from J, with 14 bases between. CDR1 SGHRS and CDR2 YFSETQ come from the germline V gene. The CDR3 runs to 14 residues. Here the CDR3 DNA reads TGCGCCAGCAGCCGAGAGGTAGTGGGCAATGAGCAGTTCTTC. Translated, it gives CASSREVVGNEQFF.

The genes are TRBV7-2 and TRBJ2-3; tentatively, D is TRBD2 (7 bases). V dropped 5 bases and J dropped 2 bases, with 20 bases sitting between them. Germline V gives CDR1 SGHTA, CDR2 FQGNSA. CDR3 size: 17 residues. The CDR3 spells CASSPRGGGVYTDTQYF. In DNA, the CDR3 is TGTGCCAGCAGCCCAAGGGGGGGGGGGGTTTACACAGATACGCAGTATTTT.

This clonotype has a handful of counts. J is TRBJ1-1 and V is TRBV12-3 or TRBV12-4, with a possible D match to TRBD1 (5 bases). The V gene lost 5 bases and the J gene lost 3 bases, with 10 bases spanning the gap. This CDR3 is 13 amino acids long. The chain's CDR3 is CASSQTAYTEAFF. CDR3 DNA sequence: TGTGCCAGCAGTCAGACAGCTTACACTGAAGCTTTCTTT.

A few counts support this clonotype. The chain carries TRBV12-3 or TRBV12-4 and TRBJ1-5; D possibly corresponds to TRBD1 (5 bases). V lost 3 bases and J lost 5, with 8 bases in between. The CDR3 extends over 13 amino acids. The CDR3 region is CASSFSRDQPQHF. DNA for the CDR3: TGTGCCAGCAGTTTTTCCAGGGATCAGCCCCAGCATTTT.

The rearrangement uses TRBV6-5 and TRBJ1-1; D remains ambiguous. The germline V gene has CDR1 MNHEY and CDR2 SVGAGI. V was shortened by 2 bases and J by 4 bases, with 11 bases between the two germline ends. The CDR3 is made up of 14 amino acids. CDR3 DNA: TGTGCCAGCAGTTACCGGGCGGTTCTCACTGAAGCTTTCTTT. The encoded protein is CASSYRAVLTEAFF.

This clonotype was observed a handful of times. The gene calls are TRBV7-2 and TRBJ1-5; 7 bases map to TRBD1. CDR1 and CDR2 from the germline V gene are SGHTA and FQGNSA. J lost 8 bases, V lost 0 bases, and 4 bases had no gene match. The CDR3 extends over 14 amino acids. The CDR3 loop is CASSLAYRGEPQHF. The CDR3 DNA reads TGTGCCAGCAGCTTAGCCTACAGGGGAGAGCCCCAGCATTTT.

This clonotype has only a few counts. CDR3 residues: CASSRDRLRYEQYF. The CDR3 DNA reads as TGTGCCAGCAGCCGGGACAGGCTTAGGTACGAGCAGTACTTC. This chain connects TRBV7-9 to TRBJ2-7; 8 nucleotides agree with TRBD1. V was pared by 5 bases and J by 4 bases, with 7 bases of the junction left unmatched. The CDR3 is 14 amino acids. Germline lookup yields CDR1 SEHNR and CDR2 FQNEAQ (reference sequence).